This T cell receptor beta chain was captured by sequencing in a study of blood T cell repertoires in COVID-19. Study-level background: COVID-19 samples from acute and convalescent phases originated in the United States, Italy and Spain. PBMCs, B-cell-depleted T cells, or T cells were the source of the cDNA or gDNA that made up the material.

Authors' data handling: Reference gene primer amplification gave estimated nucleated cell counts. Using immunoSEQ multiplex PCR, the repertoire was profiled, and TCRdb retains in-frame clones only, with some absent. D and trimming come from the DNA, and the V and J calls and clone size come from that table. The sample carries roughly 180,000 clones, approximately 85% recorded once. Germline V gene data show CDR1 as KGHSH and CDR2 as LQKENI. V shed 3 bases and J 8 bases; nucleotides not matched to a gene: 4. This CDR3 contains 14 residues. The V and J genes are TRBV18 and TRBJ2-1, with TRBD1 matching 10 bases. The TCR was taken from a man aged 55 to 70 who had recovered from COVID-19. Sequenced sample: peripheral blood. DNA of the CDR3: TGTGCCAGCTCACCGGGGACAGGGGTGTATGAGCAGTTCTTC. This gives the protein CASSPGTGVYEQFF.